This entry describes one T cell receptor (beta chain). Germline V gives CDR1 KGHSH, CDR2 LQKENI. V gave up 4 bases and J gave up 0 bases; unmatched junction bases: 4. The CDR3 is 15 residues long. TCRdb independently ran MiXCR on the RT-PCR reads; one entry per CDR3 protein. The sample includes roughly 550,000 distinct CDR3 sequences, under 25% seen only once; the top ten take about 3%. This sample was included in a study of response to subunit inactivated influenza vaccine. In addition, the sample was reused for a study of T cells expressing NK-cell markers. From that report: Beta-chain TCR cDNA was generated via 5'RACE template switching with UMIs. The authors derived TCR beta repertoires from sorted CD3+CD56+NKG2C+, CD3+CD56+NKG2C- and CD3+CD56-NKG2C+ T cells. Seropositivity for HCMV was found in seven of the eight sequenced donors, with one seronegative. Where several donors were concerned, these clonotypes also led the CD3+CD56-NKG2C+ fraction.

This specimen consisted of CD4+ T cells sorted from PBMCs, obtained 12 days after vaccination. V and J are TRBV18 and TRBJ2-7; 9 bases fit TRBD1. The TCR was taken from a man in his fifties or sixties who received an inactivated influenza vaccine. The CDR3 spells CASSHRDRVSYEQYF. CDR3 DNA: TGTGCCAGCTCACACCGGGACAGGGTCTCCTACGAGCAGTACTTC.